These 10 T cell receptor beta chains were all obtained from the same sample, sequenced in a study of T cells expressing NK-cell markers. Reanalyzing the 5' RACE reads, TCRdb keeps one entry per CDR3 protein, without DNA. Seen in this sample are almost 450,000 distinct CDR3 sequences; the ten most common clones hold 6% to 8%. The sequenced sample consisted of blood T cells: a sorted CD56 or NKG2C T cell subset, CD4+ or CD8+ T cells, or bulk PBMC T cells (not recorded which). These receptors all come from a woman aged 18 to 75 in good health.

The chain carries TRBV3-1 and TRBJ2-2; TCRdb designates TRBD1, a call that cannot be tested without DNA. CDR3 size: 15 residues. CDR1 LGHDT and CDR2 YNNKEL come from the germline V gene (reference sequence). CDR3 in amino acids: CASTLGGAQVGELFF.

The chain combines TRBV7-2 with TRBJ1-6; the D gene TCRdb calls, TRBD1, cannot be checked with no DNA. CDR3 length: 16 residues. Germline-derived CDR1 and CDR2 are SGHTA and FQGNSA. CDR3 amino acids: CASSRGPNSYNSPLHF.

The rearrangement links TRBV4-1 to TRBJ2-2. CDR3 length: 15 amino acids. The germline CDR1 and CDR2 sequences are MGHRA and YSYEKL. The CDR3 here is CASSQDTDFTGELFF.

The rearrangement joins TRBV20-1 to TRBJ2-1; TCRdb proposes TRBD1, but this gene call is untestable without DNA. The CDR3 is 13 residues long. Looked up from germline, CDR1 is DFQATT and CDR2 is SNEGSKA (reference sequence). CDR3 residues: CSAVQGSYNEQFF.

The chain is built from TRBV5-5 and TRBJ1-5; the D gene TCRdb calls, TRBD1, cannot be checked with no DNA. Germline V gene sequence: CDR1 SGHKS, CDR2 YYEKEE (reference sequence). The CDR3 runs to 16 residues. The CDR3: CASSLTWGASNQPQHF.

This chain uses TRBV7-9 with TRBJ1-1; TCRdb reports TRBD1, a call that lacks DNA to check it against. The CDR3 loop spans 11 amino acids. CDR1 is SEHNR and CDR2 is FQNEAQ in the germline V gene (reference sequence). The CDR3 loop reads CASRTTVEAFF.

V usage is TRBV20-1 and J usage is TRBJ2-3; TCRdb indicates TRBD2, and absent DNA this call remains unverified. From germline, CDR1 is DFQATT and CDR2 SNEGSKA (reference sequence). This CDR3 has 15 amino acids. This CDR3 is CSARPREGLTDTQYF.

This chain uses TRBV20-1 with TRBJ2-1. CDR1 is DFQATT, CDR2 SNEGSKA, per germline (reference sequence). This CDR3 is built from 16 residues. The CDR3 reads CSARDAGIKSYNEQFF.

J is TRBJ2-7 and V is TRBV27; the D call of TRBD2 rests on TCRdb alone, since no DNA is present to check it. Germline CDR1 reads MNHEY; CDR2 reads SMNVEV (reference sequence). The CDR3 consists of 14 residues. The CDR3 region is CASSILGEAYEQYF.

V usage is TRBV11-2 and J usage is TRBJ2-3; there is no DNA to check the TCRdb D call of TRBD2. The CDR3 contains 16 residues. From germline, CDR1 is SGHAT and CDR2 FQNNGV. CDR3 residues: CASSLDRFLVIDTQYF.